These T cell receptor beta chains were read from a single sample in a study of shared clonotypes between healthy human individuals. Clones were sequenced by immunoSEQ multiplex PCR, and TCRdb holds only the in-frame ones, with some missing. The table shows about 600,000 clones, with roughly four fifths occurring only once. Sequencing input: PBMCs. These receptors were obtained from a woman aged 35 to 49 in good health. Some clones in this sample may be carry-over from other donors' samples. CDR3s include the opening cysteine and the closing phenylalanine or tryptophan. The D gene is left open where the match is weak. Not all rows give a size; the values are once, few, many and, for expanded clones, a class.

D	size	V	length	J	DNA	CDR3
TRBD2	-	TRBV5-1	16	TRBJ2-1	TGCGCCAGCAGCAGACTAGCGGGTATTTCCTACAATGAGCAGTTCTTC	CASSRLAGISYNEQFF
-	-	TRBV6-5	14	TRBJ1-5	TGTGCCAGCAGTTACTCGGAAAGAGATCAGCCCCAGCATTTT	CASSYSERDQPQHF
-	-	TRBV15	16	TRBJ1-5	TGTGCCACCAGCAGCTCTCGGGCGGGAGGCAATCAGCCCCAGCATTTT	CATSSSRAGGNQPQHF
-	-	TRBV7-3	15	TRBJ2-2	TGTGCCAGCAGCCCCGGGGACGGAAGTACCGGGGAGCTGTTTTTT	CASSPGDGSTGELFF
-	-	TRBV28	13	TRBJ2-1	TGTGCCAGCAATCGGGCCCCCGTGGGTGAGCAGTTCTTC	CASNRAPVGEQFF
TRBD2	-	TRBV7-2	15	TRBJ2-3	TGTGCCAGCAGCTTAGGAAGCGGGAGTAGGGGTACGCAGTATTTT	CASSLGSGSRGTQYF
TRBD1	-	TRBV28	15	TRBJ1-2	TGTGCCAGCAGTTCAACAGGGGCGACTTCCTATGGCTACACCTTC	CASSSTGATSYGYTF
-	-	TRBV2	15	TRBJ1-2	TGTGCCAGCAGTGAATGGGGGAAAGCTAACTATGGCTACACCTTC	CASSEWGKANYGYTF
TRBD1	-	TRBV15	15	TRBJ1-2	TGTGCCACCAGCATCTTAGGACAGGGTGACTATGGCTACACCTTC	CATSILGQGDYGYTF
-	-	TRBV29-1	11	TRBJ2-2	TGCAGCGCCAGACAGGCCGGGGAGCTGTTTTTT	CSARQAGELFF
TRBD1	-	TRBV19	16	TRBJ2-1	TGTGCCAGTAGTATCCCCGGGACAGGGGCGTACAATGAGCAGTTCTTC	CASSIPGTGAYNEQFF
-	-	TRBV5-5	18	TRBJ2-7	TGTGCCAGCAGCTTGTCTGTGTCTGGACAGCAGCTCTCCTACGAGCAGTACTTC	CASSLSVSGQQLSYEQYF
TRBD1	many	TRBV9	15	TRBJ1-2	TGTGCCAGCAGCGTCACAGGGGGTTCTCCCTATGGCTACACCTTC	CASSVTGGSPYGYTF